Sequencing of this TCR beta chain was carried out in a study of blood T cell repertoires in COVID-19 (dated by TCRdb to 2020 to 2021). For the wider study: Samples from collaborators originated in the United States, Italy and Spain and spanned both the acute and convalescent phases of COVID-19. The prospective study material was composed of cDNA or gDNA derived from T cells, B-cell-depleted T cells, or PBMCs. The dataset comprised deeply sampled blood TCRbeta repertoires from subjects exposed to, actively infected with, or recovered from COVID-19. The repertoires were released in a freely available public database intended as a resource for research on the immune response to SARS-CoV-2. The samples were drawn from two sources: the first 160 participants of the ongoing ImmuneRACE study, and 950 to 1,500 subjects contributed by 6 global collaborators. A de-identified subject ID, COVID-19 status, age in years and sex were almost always included in the sample metadata. Where available, HLA class I and class II types were taken from metadata supplied by the sample provider and were not determined by assay-based typing.

Each collaborating institution followed its own protocols to collect whole blood in K2EDTA tubes. For TCRbeta analysis, collaborators shipped samples as frozen whole blood, isolated PBMCs, or DNA extracted from either of those sample types. The immunoSEQ Assay, a bias-controlled multiplex PCR, was used to amplify TCRbeta CDR3 regions from genomic DNA. The study's own analysis went as follows. The number of nucleated cells in each sample was estimated by amplification of reference gene primers within the assay. Sequence reads were collapsed and filtered to measure the absolute abundance of every unique TCRbeta CDR3 rearrangement. For each sample, productive Simpson clonality was calculated by taking the square root of Simpson's diversity index across productive rearrangements. TCRdb obtained this table from immuneACCESS and retained in-frame rearrangements with V and J assigned. These tables miss some clones; where compared with another copy, unresolved V genes account for less than half of the shortfall, and the remainder is unexplained. V, J and clone size reflect that table, while D and trimming were determined from the DNA. The sample profile shows some 57,000 clones; approximately 90% of them were found once. The ten most abundant clones make up about 1.6% of the sample.

Notes on this clone: The target of this receptor is not known. No clone much larger than this one lies a single base away; base qualities are absent.

Paper-wide results and their limitations: The quantity of clinical and demographic metadata differed by source and by participant and was supplied without curation.

The CDR3, from cysteine to phenylalanine, totals 15 residues. Left in the record is the CDR3 DNA by itself, 45 bases read in frame from the first base. In the germline V gene, CDR1 corresponds to SGHVS and CDR2 to FQNEAQ. V is pared back by 5 bases and J by 3 bases, with 15 bases lying between the germline termini. Recombination connected TRBV7-8 to TRBJ2-3, with TRBD2 as a weak D call on 7 bases. This clonotype was obtained from a man aged 55 to 69 with acute or convalescent COVID-19. The sequenced material came from peripheral blood. The CDR3 region reads CASSPLGGQTDTQYF. The DNA sequence follows: TGTGCCAGCAGCCCCTTGGGGGGGCAGACAGATACGCAGTATTTT.